Sequencing of this T cell receptor beta chain was carried out in a study of CD8+CD57+ T cells in acquired aplastic anemia. Study in general: Sorted CD4+ plus CD8+ cells gave DNA averaging about 3 ug.

The patients chosen for sequencing had shown expansion of CD8+CD57+ cells (detected by flow cytometry). This CDR3 is 13 amino acids long. Trimming pared 4 bases from V and 7 bases from J, leaving 11 bases between. In germline, CDR1 is SGHTA, CDR2 FQGNSA. Profiling of TCR beta VDJ combinations and CDR3 sequences used genomic DNA as template. TCRdb used MiXCR to reprocess the reads, holding one entry per CDR3 protein. Here the sample spans roughly 160,000 distinct CDR3 sequences, over 55% being singletons. This clonotype occurred once. This sequence originates from a human donor with aplastic anemia. Sequences were obtained from sorted CD4+, CD8+, or CD8+CD57+ T cells (not recorded which) from PBMCs. The V call is TRBV7-2, the J call TRBJ2-1; D gene unclear. The CDR3 region has the DNA TGTGCCAGCAGCTCCCCTCAGCGAAATGAGCAGTTCTTC. It codes for CASSSPQRNEQFF. Using reference TRBV7-2 and TRBJ2-1 for the parts outside the CDR3, the full variable domain is GAGVSQSPSNKVTEKGKDVELRCDPISGHTALYWYRQSLGQGLEFLIYFQGNSAPDKSGLPSDRFSAERTGGSVSTLTIQRTQQEDSAVYLCASSSPQRNEQFFGPGTRLTVL.